This is a list of T cell receptor beta chains from one sample in a study of CD8 T cells in ankylosing spondylitis. From the 5' RACE reads, TCRdb called clonotypes with MiXCR, one entry per CDR3 protein. This sample has under 850,000 distinct CDR3 sequences, with 15% to 20% found just once. Material for sequencing was blood, either unsorted or a sorted T cell fraction (not recorded which). These receptors came from a male donor with ankylosing spondylitis. Each CDR3 is given with its conserved first and last residue. D genes are given only for firm matches. Rows give clone size only sometimes, using once, few, many, or a class for an expanded clone.

>TRBV7-9|.|many|TRBJ2-7
TGTGCCAGCAGCTTGGGGGGCGCTTATCCCGAGCAGTACTTC
CASSLGGAYPEQYF
>TRBV7-9|.|.|TRBJ2-5
TGTGCCAGCAGCTTTGGAGAGGAAGAGACCCAGTACTTC
CASSFGEEETQYF
>TRBV29-1|.|.|TRBJ2-7
TGCAGCGTTCTCGGGACTTCCTACGAGCAGTACTTC
CSVLGTSYEQYF
>TRBV28|.|few|TRBJ2-1
TGTGCCAGCATCCTAACCGGGACGGGGGGCCGGGGTGAGCAGTTCTTC
CASILTGTGGRGEQFF
>TRBV3-1|.|.|TRBJ2-5
TGTGCCAGCAGCCAAGATCGGGACACCTGGGGGCAAGAGACCCAGTACTTC
CASSQDRDTWGQETQYF
>TRBV23-1|.|.|TRBJ1-5
TGCGCCAGCAGTCAGGGATATGGACACTATAGCAATCAGCCCCAGCATTTT
CASSQGYGHYSNQPQHF
>TRBV20-1|.|.|TRBJ2-1
TGCAGTGCTAGAGATTTGGGCTACAATGAGCAGTTCTTC
CSARDLGYNEQFF
>TRBV28|.|.|TRBJ1-2
TGTGCCAGCGATTCGCTATCGGGGCCCCACTATGGCTACACCTTC
CASDSLSGPHYGYTF
>TRBV29-1|.|few|TRBJ1-1
TGCAGCGTTACCCATGGGGGTGGCGCTGAAGCTTTCTTT
CSVTHGGGAEAFF
>TRBV28|.|.|TRBJ1-1
TGTGCCACTACTTTCGACCCTCTGAACACTGAAGCTTTCTTT
CATTFDPLNTEAFF
>TRBV3-1|.|few|TRBJ1-4
TGTGCCAGCAGCCAAAGGGGGTCTCTATTTTCAACTAATGAAAAACTGTTTTTT
CASSQRGSLFSTNEKLFF
>TRBV11-2|.|.|TRBJ2-7
TGTGCCAGCAGCCCCCTCGGGACTCCTACCTACGAGCAGTACTTC
CASSPLGTPTYEQYF
>TRBV6-5|.|.|TRBJ1-2
TGTGCCAGCAGTTCTGCGGCGAACTATGGCTACACCTTC
CASSSAANYGYTF
>TRBV7-9|.|few|TRBJ1-2
TGTGCCAGCAGGAGAGACGGACTCTTCTATGGCTACACCTTC
CASRRDGLFYGYTF
>TRBV5-1|TRBD1|.|TRBJ2-7
TGCGCCAGCAGCTTGGAAGGCAGGGGGCGCTTAGCCGAGCAGTACTTC
CASSLEGRGRLAEQYF
>TRBV5-1|TRBD1|few|TRBJ2-7
TGCGCCAGCAGCTTCTTCATAGGGGGCGGCTACGAGCAGTACTTC
CASSFFIGGGYEQYF
>TRBV6-2/TRBV6-3|TRBD1|.|TRBJ1-1
TGTGCCAGCAGACTGACAGGGGTGAACACTGAAGCTTTCTTT
CASRLTGVNTEAFF
>TRBV20-1|.|.|TRBJ2-5
TGCAGTGCCTACATTGGACGGAAAGAGACCCAGTACTTC
CSAYIGRKETQYF
>TRBV11-1|.|few|TRBJ2-1
TGTGCCAGCAGCCCCTACCCCTCAGGGGTCGATGAGCAGTTCTTC
CASSPYPSGVDEQFF
>TRBV29-1|.|.|TRBJ2-4
TGCAGCGTTGGGGGAGGGGGGAACATTCAGTACTTC
CSVGGGGNIQYF
>TRBV2|TRBD1|few|TRBJ1-4
TGTGCCAGCAAAGGACAGGGCCTCATCGATGAAAAACTGTTTTTT
CASKGQGLIDEKLFF
>TRBV27|TRBD1|few|TRBJ2-4
TGTGCCAGCAGTCCGCTAGGACAGGGGAAAAACATTCAGTACTTC
CASSPLGQGKNIQYF
>TRBV18|.|.|TRBJ1-1
TGTGCCAGCTCACCAGTCGGACAGAGGAACACTGAAGCTTTCTTT
CASSPVGQRNTEAFF
>TRBV12-3/TRBV12-4|.|few|TRBJ2-7
TGTGCCAGCAGTTTTAAGGTAACCTACGAGCAGTACTTC
CASSFKVTYEQYF
>TRBV29-1|.|few|TRBJ1-2
TGCAGCGTTGAAATCCGGGACCCCTATGGCTACACCTTC
CSVEIRDPYGYTF
>TRBV2|.|.|TRBJ1-2
TGTGCCAGCAGTGAAGGTATTTTAGACTATGGCTACACCTTC
CASSEGILDYGYTF
>TRBV20-1|TRBD1|few|TRBJ1-1
TGCAGTGCCCTACGGCTGAGGCCAGGGGGCGCGGGCACTGAAGCTTTCTTT
CSALRLRPGGAGTEAFF
>TRBV12-3/TRBV12-4|.|many|TRBJ2-4
TGTGCCAGCAGTTTATCGAGGGAGAGAGGCATTCAGTACTTC
CASSLSRERGIQYF